The present entry profiles one T cell receptor beta chain with its context. The source of the sample is a study of blood T cell repertoires in COVID-19. Study-wide background: Sample material is recorded as cDNA or gDNA derived from T cells, B-cell-depleted T cells, or PBMCs.

Germline V gives CDR1 SGHRS, CDR2 YFSETQ. This CDR3 contains 15 residues. The V and J ends lost 3 bases and 4 bases, in that order; junction bases with no gene match: 7. In the original analysis: Amplified reference gene primers provided the basis for estimating nucleated cell counts. Measured with immunoSEQ multiplex PCR; TCRdb has only the in-frame clones, and not every one. V and J calls and clone size are copied from that table; D and trimming were computed from the DNA. Altogether 15,000 to 20,000 clones are present, approximately 90% being singletons, with the ten largest covering 4% to 5.5%. The TCR originated in a man aged 55 to 69 with active COVID-19. The gene calls are TRBV5-1 and TRBJ2-1; the match to TRBD1 covers 7 bases. Sample: peripheral blood. The CDR3 sequence is CASSSGQTPYNEQFF. Written as DNA, the CDR3 is TGCGCCAGCAGCTCGGGACAGACACCTTACAATGAGCAGTTCTTC.